These 4 T cell receptor beta chains were all obtained from the same sample, sequenced in a study of cytomegalovirus exposure and HLA in healthy donors (dated by TCRdb to 2017 to 2019). Library construction relied on the immunoSEQ multiplex PCR assay. The table was pulled from immuneACCESS by TCRdb, which kept in-frame rearrangements only. Such tables lose some clones; where checked, under half of the loss comes from unresolved V genes, and the rest has no known cause. This sample has tens of thousands of clones in its table, and roughly 94% of those were observed once. 4.4% of the sample rests with the top ten. The sequenced sample consisted of PBMCs. The receptors here all came from a man aged 18-30 years in good health and CMV-seropositive.

The chain joins TRBV27 to TRBJ2-3; TRBD2 aligns across 9 bases. This CDR3 has 15 residues. Germline loops: CDR1 MNHEY, CDR2 SMNVEV (reference sequence). After removal of 2 bases from V and 0 bases from J, the junction contained 0 bases not matched to a gene. The CDR3 protein is CASSLTSGSTDTQYF. The DNA of the CDR3 is TGTGCCAGCAGTTTAACTAGCGGGAGCACAGATACGCAGTATTTT.

The J gene is TRBJ2-3, the V gene TRBV7-2, with TRBD2 matching 12 bases. Germline CDR1 is SGHTA and CDR2 is FQGNSA. V was pared by 5 bases and J by 3 bases, with 12 bases of the junction left unmatched. This CDR3 has 18 amino acids. CDR3 sequence (DNA): TGTGCCAGCAGCCCATCTGGACTAGCGGGGCCCGTAACAGATACGCAGTATTTT. This sequence encodes CASSPSGLAGPVTDTQYF.

The chain recombines TRBV28 with TRBJ2-5, with 16 bases matching TRBD2. Germline V gene data show CDR1 as MDHEN and CDR2 as SYDVKM. V dropped 4 bases and J dropped 5; count of bases not matched to a gene: 4. This CDR3 is built from 16 residues. This chain's CDR3 is CASSSGTSGRVETQYF. The CDR3 region has the DNA TGTGCCAGCAGTTCCGGGACTAGCGGGAGGGTTGAGACCCAGTACTTC. The full variable domain, its missing parts supplied by reference TRBV28 and TRBJ2-5, is DVKVTQSSRYLVKRTGEKVFLECVQDMDHENMFWYRQDPGLGLRLIYFSYDVKMKEKGDIPEGYSVSREKKERFSLILESASTNQTSMYLCASSSGTSGRVETQYFGPGTRLLVL.

The chain's CDR3 is CASSMTNTYEQYF. CDR3 nucleotide sequence: TGTGCCAGCAGCATGACAAATACCTACGAGCAGTACTTC. This chain connects TRBV7-9 to TRBJ2-7; the D is unclear. CDR3 length: 13 amino acids. Trimming left V 5 bases short and J 2 bases short, with 10 bases between. Germline V gene lookup returns CDR1 SEHNR and CDR2 FQNEAQ (reference sequence).